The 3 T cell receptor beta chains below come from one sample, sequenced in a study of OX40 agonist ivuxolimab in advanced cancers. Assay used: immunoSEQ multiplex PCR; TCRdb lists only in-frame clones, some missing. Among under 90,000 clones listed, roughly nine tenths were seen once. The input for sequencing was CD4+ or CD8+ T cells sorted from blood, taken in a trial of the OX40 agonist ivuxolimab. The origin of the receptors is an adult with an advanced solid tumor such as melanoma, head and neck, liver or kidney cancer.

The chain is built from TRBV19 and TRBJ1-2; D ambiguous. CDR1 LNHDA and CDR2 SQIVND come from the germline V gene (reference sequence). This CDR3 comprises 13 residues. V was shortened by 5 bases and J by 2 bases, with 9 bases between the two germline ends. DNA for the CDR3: TGTGCCAGTAGTCATTTGGTAAACTATGGCTACACCTTC. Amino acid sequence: CASSHLVNYGYTF.

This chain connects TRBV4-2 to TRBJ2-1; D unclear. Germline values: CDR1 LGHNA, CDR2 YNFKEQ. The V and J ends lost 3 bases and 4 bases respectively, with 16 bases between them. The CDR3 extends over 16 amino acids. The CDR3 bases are TGTGCCAGCAGCCACCCTTTTTCACTGGGATACAATGAGCAGTTCTTC. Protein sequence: CASSHPFSLGYNEQFF.

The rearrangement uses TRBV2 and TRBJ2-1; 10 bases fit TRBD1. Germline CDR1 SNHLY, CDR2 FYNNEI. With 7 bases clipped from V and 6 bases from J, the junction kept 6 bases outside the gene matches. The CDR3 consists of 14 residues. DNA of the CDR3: TGTGCCAGCACCGGACAGGGGGTACCCAATGAGCAGTTCTTC. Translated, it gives CASTGQGVPNEQFF.